This note documents a single TCR beta chain sequence. Its antigen is still unknown. The memory fraction was CD4+CD45RO+CD25- cells. After constant-region reverse-primer amplification, full-length variable regions underwent semi-nested PCR with Nested Universal Primer A. TCRdb redid the calling of the 5' RACE reads with MiXCR, one entry per CDR3 protein. The table shows about 41,000 distinct CDR3 sequences, with about 29% occurring only once. The CDR3 length is 16 residues. Germline V gene lookup returns CDR1 SGHRS and CDR2 YFSETQ. V lost 4 bases to trimming and J lost 5 bases; unmatched junction nucleotides: 8. General observations from the study: Tumor memory CD4+ T cell TCR gene usage was found to cluster with blood and lymph node memory CD4+ cells and with lymph node naive CD4+ cells. Tumor Tregs overlapped most with tumor, then blood, naive CD4+ cells.

The V gene is TRBV5-1, the J gene TRBJ2-1, with 11 bases matching TRBD2. Sequences were obtained from memory CD4+ T cells sorted from a lymph node. Noted subset: memory CD4+ T cells, CD4+CD45RO+CD25-. The TCR comes from a female donor with breast cancer. CDR3 residues: CASSSLTSGGDNEQFF. In DNA, the CDR3 is TGCGCCAGCAGCAGCCTCACTAGCGGGGGAGACAATGAGCAGTTCTTC.